These T cell receptor beta chains were read from a single sample in a study of blood T cell repertoires in COVID-19. Sequenced by immunoSEQ multiplex PCR; TCRdb stores in-frame clones only, minus some. Seen here are under 300,000 clones, under 90% observed once, and the top ten hold 1.5% to 2%. The specimen was PBMCs or T cells enriched from blood (not recorded which). The receptor set was obtained from a woman between 35 and 50 years old who had recovered from COVID-19. The CDR3 runs from the conserved cysteine through the conserved F or W. The D gene is left open where the match is weak. Rows may omit the clone size; those that give it use once, few, many or a size class.

CDR3 protein: CASSPTGGAGISGYTF
CDR3 DNA: TGTGCCAGCAGCCCGACAGGGGGCGCCGGGATAAGTGGCTACACCTTC
D gene: TRBD1
clone size: -
V gene: TRBV27
J gene: TRBJ1-2

CDR3 protein: CASSKDRQETQYF
CDR3 DNA: TGTGCCAGCAGCAAGGACAGGCAAGAGACCCAGTACTTC
D gene: TRBD1
clone size: -
V gene: TRBV7-2
J gene: TRBJ2-5

CDR3 protein: CASSDRLTRGEQYF
CDR3 DNA: TGTGCCAGCAGTGACCGTTTAACGAGAGGCGAGCAGTACTTC
D gene: -
clone size: -
V gene: TRBV2
J gene: TRBJ2-7

CDR3 protein: CASSPSGDTSGANVLTF
CDR3 DNA: TGTGCCAGCTCACCTTCCGGGGATACCTCTGGGGCCAACGTCCTGACTTTC
D gene: -
clone size: -
V gene: TRBV18
J gene: TRBJ2-6

CDR3 protein: CASTPGGQGLNQPQHF
CDR3 DNA: TGTGCCAGCACCCCAGGAGGCCAGGGGTTAAATCAGCCCCAGCATTTT
D gene: -
clone size: -
V gene: TRBV6-2/TRBV6-3
J gene: TRBJ1-5

CDR3 protein: CASSEYNRGSNTGELFF
CDR3 DNA: TGTGCCAGCAGTGAATACAACAGGGGATCGAACACCGGGGAGCTGTTTTTT
D gene: TRBD1
clone size: -
V gene: TRBV25-1
J gene: TRBJ2-2

CDR3 protein: CASSKLAGGSSYNEQFF
CDR3 DNA: TGTGCCAGCAGCAAACTAGCGGGAGGGTCTAGCTACAATGAGCAGTTCTTC
D gene: TRBD2
clone size: -
V gene: TRBV9
J gene: TRBJ2-1

CDR3 protein: CASSVDPGGNTGELFF
CDR3 DNA: TGTGCCAGCAGCGTAGACCCGGGGGGTAACACCGGGGAGCTGTTTTTT
D gene: TRBD2
clone size: -
V gene: TRBV9
J gene: TRBJ2-2

CDR3 protein: CASSGGLYTEAFF
CDR3 DNA: TGTGCCAGCAGCGGGGGACTATACACTGAAGCTTTCTTT
D gene: -
clone size: -
V gene: TRBV9
J gene: TRBJ1-1

CDR3 protein: CATRGPYGELFF
CDR3 DNA: TGTGCCACCAGGGGGCCGTACGGGGAGCTGTTTTTT
D gene: TRBD1
clone size: -
V gene: TRBV27
J gene: TRBJ2-2

CDR3 protein: CASSSTGDQPQHF
CDR3 DNA: TGCGCCAGCAGCTCAACAGGGGATCAGCCCCAGCATTTT
D gene: TRBD1
clone size: -
V gene: TRBV5-1
J gene: TRBJ1-5

CDR3 protein: CASSQTSGGDNEQFF
CDR3 DNA: TGCGCCAGCAGCCAAACTAGCGGGGGGGACAATGAGCAGTTCTTC
D gene: TRBD2
clone size: -
V gene: TRBV4-1
J gene: TRBJ2-1

CDR3 protein: CSVDPGGTEAFF
CDR3 DNA: TGCAGCGTTGACCCCGGCGGCACTGAAGCTTTCTTT
D gene: -
clone size: once
V gene: TRBV29-1
J gene: TRBJ1-1

CDR3 protein: CASTQWGGTEAFF
CDR3 DNA: TGTGCCAGCACCCAGTGGGGGGGGACTGAAGCTTTCTTT
D gene: -
clone size: -
V gene: TRBV5-6
J gene: TRBJ1-1

CDR3 protein: CAISESGGTSRGSPLHF
CDR3 DNA: TGTGCCATCAGTGAGTCGGGCGGGACCTCAAGGGGTTCACCCCTCCACTTT
D gene: -
clone size: -
V gene: TRBV10-3
J gene: TRBJ1-6

CDR3 protein: CASSLDWRTGNTEAFF
CDR3 DNA: TGTGCCAGCAGTTTGGACTGGAGGACGGGTAACACTGAAGCTTTCTTT
D gene: -
clone size: -
V gene: TRBV2
J gene: TRBJ1-1

CDR3 protein: CASSLLDSSPTDTQYF
CDR3 DNA: TGTGCCAGCTCACTACTCGACAGCAGTCCCACAGATACGCAGTATTTT
D gene: -
clone size: -
V gene: TRBV18
J gene: TRBJ2-3

CDR3 protein: CASSLSRPQQFF
CDR3 DNA: TGTGCCAGCAGCTTGTCTAGGCCACAGCAGTTCTTC
D gene: -
clone size: -
V gene: TRBV7-2
J gene: TRBJ2-1

CDR3 protein: CASSRDRVEETQYF
CDR3 DNA: TGTGCCAGCAGCCGGGACAGGGTAGAAGAGACCCAGTACTTC
D gene: TRBD1
clone size: -
V gene: TRBV6-5
J gene: TRBJ2-5

CDR3 protein: CASSSSGGANEQFF
CDR3 DNA: TGTGCCAGCAGCTCCAGCGGGGGGGCCAATGAGCAGTTCTTC
D gene: TRBD2
clone size: -
V gene: TRBV11-2
J gene: TRBJ2-1

CDR3 protein: CASSEAYTFQQYF
CDR3 DNA: TGTGCCAGCAGTGAAGCGTACACGTTTCAGCAGTACTTC
D gene: -
clone size: -
V gene: TRBV6-1
J gene: TRBJ2-7

CDR3 protein: CASSLVTGITGNTIYF
CDR3 DNA: TGCGCCAGCAGCTTGGTAACAGGGATCACTGGAAACACCATATATTTT
D gene: -
clone size: -
V gene: TRBV5-1
J gene: TRBJ1-3

CDR3 protein: CATADTRPQETQYF
CDR3 DNA: TGTGCCACCGCGGACACCCGGCCCCAAGAGACCCAGTACTTC
D gene: -
clone size: -
V gene: TRBV6-5
J gene: TRBJ2-5

CDR3 protein: CASSIKAGGREQFF
CDR3 DNA: TGTGCCAGTAGTATAAAAGCGGGAGGTAGGGAGCAGTTCTTC
D gene: TRBD2
clone size: -
V gene: TRBV19
J gene: TRBJ2-1

CDR3 protein: CASSAKQTASYTEAFF
CDR3 DNA: TGTGCCAGTAGTGCAAAACAGACAGCCAGCTACACTGAAGCTTTCTTT
D gene: -
clone size: -
V gene: TRBV19
J gene: TRBJ1-1

CDR3 protein: CASKLEGGDTEAFF
CDR3 DNA: TGCGCCAGCAAGCTGGAGGGCGGGGACACTGAAGCTTTCTTT
D gene: -
clone size: -
V gene: TRBV5-1
J gene: TRBJ1-1

CDR3 protein: CASNPGGGEPQHF
CDR3 DNA: TGCGCCAGCAATCCAGGGGGCGGAGAGCCCCAGCATTTT
D gene: TRBD1
clone size: -
V gene: TRBV5-1
J gene: TRBJ1-5

CDR3 protein: CASSATGNTGELFF
CDR3 DNA: TGTGCCAGCAGCGCTACCGGTAACACCGGGGAGCTGTTTTTT
D gene: -
clone size: few
V gene: TRBV25-1
J gene: TRBJ2-2

CDR3 protein: CASSSSTDTQYF
CDR3 DNA: TGTGCCAGCTCATCTAGCACAGATACGCAGTATTTT
D gene: -
clone size: -
V gene: TRBV18
J gene: TRBJ2-3

CDR3 protein: CASSLGGLYNEQFF
CDR3 DNA: TGTGCCAGCAGCCTAGGGGGACTTTACAATGAGCAGTTCTTC
D gene: -
clone size: -
V gene: TRBV7-2
J gene: TRBJ2-1

CDR3 protein: CASSAQGFGNQPQHF
CDR3 DNA: TGTGCCAGCAGTGCGCAGGGATTCGGCAATCAGCCCCAGCATTTT
D gene: -
clone size: -
V gene: TRBV2
J gene: TRBJ1-5

CDR3 protein: CASTPRRGGETQYF
CDR3 DNA: TGTGCCAGCACCCCCCGCAGGGGTGGAGAGACCCAGTACTTC
D gene: -
clone size: few
V gene: TRBV6-2/TRBV6-3
J gene: TRBJ2-5

CDR3 protein: CASSSPRNDRVGEKLFF
CDR3 DNA: TGTGCCAGCAGCTCGCCCCGAAACGACAGGGTGGGTGAAAAACTGTTTTTT
D gene: TRBD1
clone size: -
V gene: TRBV7-9
J gene: TRBJ1-4

CDR3 protein: CASSLATGTGYSPLHF
CDR3 DNA: TGTGCCAGCAGCTTAGCTACCGGGACAGGGTACTCACCCCTCCACTTT
D gene: TRBD1
clone size: -
V gene: TRBV7-2
J gene: TRBJ1-6

CDR3 protein: CASSSTGGSATEAFF
CDR3 DNA: TGCGCCAGCAGCTCCACAGGGGGCTCGGCCACTGAAGCTTTCTTT
D gene: TRBD1
clone size: -
V gene: TRBV5-1
J gene: TRBJ1-1

CDR3 protein: CASSRGPQETQYF
CDR3 DNA: TGTGCCAGCAGCAGGGGGCCCCAAGAGACCCAGTACTTC
D gene: TRBD1
clone size: -
V gene: TRBV9
J gene: TRBJ2-5

CDR3 protein: CASNSGQGVHGYTF
CDR3 DNA: TGTGCCAGTAACAGCGGCCAGGGGGTTCACGGCTACACCTTC
D gene: TRBD1
clone size: -
V gene: TRBV19
J gene: TRBJ1-2

CDR3 protein: CASSPWDRGGYEQYF
CDR3 DNA: TGTGCCAGTAGCCCTTGGGACAGGGGCGGGTACGAGCAGTACTTC
D gene: TRBD1
clone size: -
V gene: TRBV19
J gene: TRBJ2-7

CDR3 protein: CAWSVGVTSVSSYNEQFF
CDR3 DNA: TGTGCCTGGAGTGTGGGGGTGACTAGCGTTAGCTCCTACAATGAGCAGTTCTTC
D gene: TRBD2
clone size: once
V gene: TRBV30
J gene: TRBJ2-1

CDR3 protein: CAWSTGTRTGELFF
CDR3 DNA: TGTGCCTGGTCGACAGGGACGAGGACCGGGGAGCTGTTTTTT
D gene: TRBD1
clone size: -
V gene: TRBV30
J gene: TRBJ2-2

CDR3 protein: CASGRSGAGANVLTF
CDR3 DNA: TGTGCCAGTGGTCGCTCGGGGGCTGGGGCCAACGTCCTGACTTTC
D gene: -
clone size: -
V gene: TRBV19
J gene: TRBJ2-6

CDR3 protein: CASRQFSNNEQFF
CDR3 DNA: TGCGCCAGCAGACAGTTCTCGAACAATGAGCAGTTCTTC
D gene: -
clone size: -
V gene: TRBV5-1
J gene: TRBJ2-1

CDR3 protein: CASNTQGAGETQYF
CDR3 DNA: TGTGCCAGCAACACACAGGGGGCTGGGGAGACCCAGTACTTC
D gene: TRBD1
clone size: few
V gene: TRBV2
J gene: TRBJ2-5

CDR3 protein: CASSLTPSNSPLHF
CDR3 DNA: TGTGCCAGCAGCTTGACGCCCAGTAATTCACCCCTCCACTTT
D gene: -
clone size: -
V gene: TRBV5-4
J gene: TRBJ1-6

CDR3 protein: CASSQQGIAEAFF
CDR3 DNA: TGCGCCAGCAGCCAGCAGGGGATCGCTGAAGCTTTCTTT
D gene: -
clone size: -
V gene: TRBV4-1
J gene: TRBJ1-1

CDR3 protein: CASSYPEWRQGSYEQYF
CDR3 DNA: TGTGCCAGCAGTTACCCCGAATGGAGACAGGGTTCCTACGAGCAGTACTTC
D gene: TRBD1
clone size: -
V gene: TRBV6-2/TRBV6-3
J gene: TRBJ2-7

CDR3 protein: CASSPPSLAGVMGELFF
CDR3 DNA: TGTGCCAGCTCACCACCGTCTCTAGCGGGAGTTATGGGGGAGCTGTTTTTT
D gene: TRBD2
clone size: -
V gene: TRBV18
J gene: TRBJ2-2